One and the same sample provided the 4 T cell receptor beta chains below, sequenced in a study of CD8 T cells in ankylosing spondylitis. MiXCR, applied by TCRdb to the 5' RACE reads, yields one record per CDR3 protein. The table shows some 250,000 distinct CDR3 sequences, with roughly 8.6% occurring only once. The specimen was blood, either unsorted or a sorted T cell fraction (not recorded which). The receptors come from a male donor with ankylosing spondylitis or in good health (not recorded which).

This clonotype was detected ten times or more. This chain connects TRBV29-1 to TRBJ1-2; no firm D call. Germline values: CDR1 SQVTM, CDR2 ANQGSEA. This CDR3 spans 11 amino acids. V was clipped by 7 bases and J by 6 bases, with 12 bases between them. The CDR3 is CSGSVVDGYTF. The CDR3 DNA reads TGCAGCGGCAGCGTAGTCGATGGCTACACCTTC.

This clonotype was seen many times. The chain employs TRBV7-9 and TRBJ2-7; no reliable D call. CDR3 size: 14 residues. V gave up 1 base and J gave up 6 bases, with 13 bases separating them. Germline V gene data show CDR1 as SEHNR and CDR2 as FQNEAQ (reference sequence). CDR3 DNA: TGTGCCAGCAGCTTAGTTGCTCCCCTGGGCGAGCAGTACTTC. This translates into CASSLVAPLGEQYF.

The rearrangement links TRBV12-1 to TRBJ1-1. TRBV12-1 is a pseudogene. The CDR3 is 14 residues long. Written as DNA, the CDR3 is TGTGCCAGCAGCCCTGGGCTCCTCTGCACTGAAGCTTTCTTT. Translating it yields CASSPGLLCTEAFF.

The chain joins TRBV7-2 to TRBJ2-7, with unresolved D. Trimming pared 2 bases from V and 5 bases from J, leaving 13 bases between. The CDR3 covers 14 residues. CDR1 and CDR2 (germline): SGHTA, FQGNSA. This chain's CDR3 is CASSLTPSSDEQYF. CDR3 nucleotides: TGTGCCAGCAGCTTAACCCCGTCCAGCGACGAGCAGTACTTC.